This TCR beta chain is from a study of naive and memory T cell subsets. Ligated cDNA underwent four rounds of PCR with nested alpha and beta constant region primers and SP2. TCRdb used MiXCR to reprocess the UMI-ligation and nested PCR reads, holding one entry per CDR3 protein. The sample yields approximately 30,000 distinct CDR3 sequences, roughly 5.2% seen once. V lost 7 bases and J 0 bases, leaving 13 bases between the germline ends. Germline lookup yields CDR1 MNHEY and CDR2 SVGEGT. The CDR3 totals 14 residues. This clonotype occurred many times. TCR cDNA received a 3' ligated oligonucleotide that carried a UMI. Whole blood, around 2.5 ml, came from adult healthy volunteers. Cells were not sorted; total RNA input targeted about 1 to 1000 ng.

This TCR came from an adult in good health. The V call is TRBV6-2 or TRBV6-3, the J call TRBJ2-7; D not resolved. The sequencing sample was made of blood. The CDR3 DNA sequence: TGTGCCAGCAAGCCCCCGGCGGACTCCTACGAGCAGTACTTC. It translates to CASKPPADSYEQYF.